This is a list of T cell receptor beta chains from one sample in a study of blood T cell repertoires in COVID-19. Clones were sequenced by immunoSEQ multiplex PCR, and TCRdb holds only the in-frame ones, with some missing. This sample has about 200,000 clones, with about 87% found just once. The specimen was peripheral blood. All receptors derive from a man aged 60-69 years with acute or convalescent COVID-19. Both conserved end residues are part of each CDR3. A D gene is named only where the DNA matches it firmly.

cdr3_aa: CASGPSDREAFF
cdr3_nt: TGTGCTAGTGGTCCCTCGGACAGAGAAGCTTTCTTT
v_call: TRBV12-5
d_call: .
j_call: TRBJ1-1

cdr3_aa: CASSPLPGGQKGGELFF
cdr3_nt: TGTGCCAGCAGCCCCCTCCCGGGGGGGCAAAAGGGCGGGGAGCTGTTTTTT
v_call: TRBV7-2
d_call: TRBD2
j_call: TRBJ2-2

cdr3_aa: CASSPIYTEAFF
cdr3_nt: TGTGCCAGCAGTCCTATCTACACTGAAGCTTTCTTT
v_call: TRBV28
d_call: .
j_call: TRBJ1-1

cdr3_aa: CASSQTAGDNSPLHF
cdr3_nt: TGTGCCAGCAGCCAGACCGCCGGGGATAATTCACCCCTCCACTTT
v_call: TRBV14
d_call: .
j_call: TRBJ1-6

cdr3_aa: CASSLSIGGGETQYF
cdr3_nt: TGTGCCAGCAGTTTATCGATAGGGGGGGGCGAGACCCAGTACTTC
v_call: TRBV27
d_call: .
j_call: TRBJ2-5

cdr3_aa: CASSFSGRDTQYF
cdr3_nt: TGTGCCAGCAGTTTTAGCGGGCGAGATACGCAGTATTTT
v_call: TRBV28
d_call: TRBD2
j_call: TRBJ2-3

cdr3_aa: CASRDRDRATGELFF
cdr3_nt: TGTGCCAGCAGGGACCGGGACAGGGCCACCGGGGAGCTGTTTTTT
v_call: TRBV6-5
d_call: TRBD1
j_call: TRBJ2-2

cdr3_aa: CASTPTRQGSYEQYF
cdr3_nt: TGTGCCAGCACCCCAACCCGACAGGGCTCCTACGAGCAGTACTTC
v_call: TRBV3-1/TRBV3-2
d_call: TRBD1
j_call: TRBJ2-7

cdr3_aa: CASSAGTAGQPQHF
cdr3_nt: TGTGCCAGCAGCGCCGGGACAGCCGGTCAGCCCCAGCATTTT
v_call: TRBV5-8
d_call: TRBD1
j_call: TRBJ1-5

cdr3_aa: CAWSVPRGLSGNGELFF
cdr3_nt: TGTGCCTGGAGTGTGCCTAGGGGACTAAGCGGGAACGGGGAGCTGTTTTTT
v_call: TRBV30
d_call: TRBD2
j_call: TRBJ2-2